This TCR beta chain was retrieved from a study of preoperative IRX-2 immunotherapy in early breast cancer. Per germline, CDR1 SGHNT and CDR2 YYREEE (reference sequence). This CDR3 is 13 amino acids long. V shed 2 bases and J shed 6 bases, with 8 bases lying between them. Treatment meaning: preoperative locoregional IRX-2 cytokine immunotherapy. Patients received preoperative, locoregional IRX-2 cytokine immunotherapy in a phase Ib study. Assay: immunoSEQ multiplex PCR; the TCRdb copy retains only in-frame clones and omits some. The sample lists roughly 62,000 clones; roughly 95% were seen once. A single count supports this clone.

Sampling was conducted from a patient treated with IRX-2 immunotherapy. The receptor comes from a human donor with breast cancer. The gene calls are TRBV5-4 and TRBJ2-2; perhaps TRBD2 as D (5 bases). CDR3 bases: TGTGCCAGCAGCTTCGGGGTCCCCGGGGAGCTGTTTTTT. It yields the protein CASSFGVPGELFF.